The 14 T cell receptor beta chains presented below share a single source sample, sequenced in a study of beta chain features in type 1 diabetes. Study-wide results and limits: Patients with Type 1 diabetes showed moderately but significantly shorter TCRB CDR3s in all four CD4+ subsets.

Antigen specificity for these receptors is unknown. Every bit of the isolated RNA underwent reverse transcription, so sequencing read expressed TCRB transcripts. Sequencing was performed with immunoSEQ multiplex PCR; in TCRdb, only in-frame clones are kept and a portion is missing. The data hold about 650,000 clones, with around an eighth observed a single time. Source material: naive CD4+ T cells from blood. The receptors shown here come from a man aged 25 to 40 with type 1 diabetes.

The table lists this clone with a few counts. The V call is TRBV6-6, the J call TRBJ2-7, with 9 positions matching TRBD1. The V gene's germline CDR1 is MNHNY and CDR2 SVGAGI (reference sequence). The CDR3 is made up of 15 amino acids. The J segment lost 3 bases and the V segment lost 7 bases, leaving 10 bases of the junction unmatched. CDR3 bases: TGTGCCAGCATCGGGACAGGGAGGTCCGGCTACGAGCAGTACTTC. This sequence encodes CASIGTGRSGYEQYF.

The chain carries TRBV29-1 and TRBJ1-2, with D possibly being TRBD1 (5 bases). V was shortened by 0 bases and J by 1 base, with 6 bases between the two germline ends. This CDR3 spans 13 amino acids. Germline V gene lookup returns CDR1 SQVTM and CDR2 ANQGSEA. CDR3 amino acids: CSVEDQGNYGYTF. The CDR3 DNA reads as TGCAGCGTTGAAGACCAGGGTAACTATGGCTACACCTTC.

The table lists this clone with a few counts. This chain connects TRBV18 to TRBJ2-3; 15 bases match TRBD2. V lost 3 bases, J lost 1 base, and 2 bases stayed unmatched. This CDR3 contains 17 residues. Germline V lookup: CDR1 KGHSH, CDR2 LQKENI. CDR3 sequence reads: CASSPRTSGGGTDTQYF. CDR3 DNA sequence: TGTGCCAGCTCACCCCGGACTAGCGGGGGGGGCACAGATACGCAGTATTTT.

The chain carries TRBV6-5 and TRBJ1-1; D might be TRBD1 (5 bases). Germline CDR1 is MNHEY and CDR2 is SVGAGI. The V end was cut by 7 bases, the J end by 11 bases, with 20 bases between. CDR3 length equals 13 residues. The CDR3 bases are TGTGCCAGCACCCAAGGGGCGGCCCGTGACGCTTTCTTT. Its translation: CASTQGAARDAFF.

The rearrangement uses TRBV7-2 and TRBJ1-6; 8 bases align to TRBD1. V trimming: 0 bases; J trimming: 9 bases; junction bases outside the gene matches: 7. Germline CDR1 SGHTA, CDR2 FQGNSA. This CDR3 region has 16 residues. CDR3: CASSLAEGTGGSPLHF. CDR3 nucleotide sequence: TGTGCCAGCAGCTTAGCCGAAGGAACAGGGGGTTCACCCCTCCACTTT.

V gene TRBV18 combines with J gene TRBJ2-7, with TRBD2 identical over 8 bases. V shed 3 bases, J shed 2 bases, and the junction held 0 bases outside the gene matches. CDR1 and CDR2 (germline): KGHSH, LQKENI. CDR3 length: 13 amino acids. Here the CDR3 DNA reads TGTGCCAGCTCACCGGGACTAGCCTACGAGCAGTACTTC. Translated, it gives CASSPGLAYEQYF.

This clone was observed a few times. The chain has TRBV30 and TRBJ2-7; D is possibly TRBD2 (6 bases). Germline CDR1 GTSNPN, CDR2 SVGIG (reference sequence). Deletions cut 5 bases from V and 6 bases from J, with 20 bases between. The CDR3 is 14 amino acids. CDR3 coding DNA: TGTGCCTGGTCACGGGGGTCCGGGGAACGCGAGCAGTACTTC. Encoded protein: CAWSRGSGEREQYF.

This clone was found a few times. The chain has TRBV27 and TRBJ1-2; 8 nucleotides align to TRBD1. The ends lost 3 bases at V and 4 bases at J; junction bases unmatched: 7. CDR1 MNHEY and CDR2 SMNVEV come from the germline V gene (reference sequence). The CDR3 runs 15 residues. This CDR3 reads CASSFAGTGSYGYTF. The CDR3, as DNA: TGTGCCAGCAGTTTTGCCGGGACAGGTTCCTATGGCTACACCTTC.

The chain joins TRBV9 to TRBJ2-2, with TRBD2 matching 11 bases. Germline loops: CDR1 SGDLS, CDR2 YYNGEE. Trimming at V came to 1 base and at J to 4 bases, leaving 0 bases not matched to a gene. The CDR3 extends over 15 amino acids. CDR3 protein: CASSVLAGGTGELFF. Here the CDR3 DNA reads TGTGCCAGCAGCGTACTAGCGGGAGGCACCGGGGAGCTGTTTTTT. The complete variable domain, with remaining parts taken from reference TRBV9 and TRBJ2-2, reads DSGVTQTPKHLITATGQRVTLRCSPRSGDLSVYWYQQSLDQGLQFLIQYYNGEERAKGNILERFSAQQFPDLHSELNLSSLELGDSALYFCASSVLAGGTGELFFGEGSRLTVL.

The chain uses TRBV15 and TRBJ1-4; possibly TRBD1 for D (6 bases). With 5 bases removed from V and 5 bases from J, the gap between germline ends came to 12 bases. CDR3 length equals 14 residues. Germline V gives CDR1 LNHNV, CDR2 YYDKDF (reference sequence). The CDR3 loop is CATSGTGSNEKLFF. As DNA, the CDR3 is TGTGCCACCAGCGGAACAGGGTCAAATGAAAAACTGTTTTTT.

This chain joins TRBV5-4 and TRBJ1-4, with 7 bases identical to TRBD1. This CDR3 contains 15 residues. With 0 bases clipped from V and 4 bases from J, the junction kept 3 bases outside the gene matches. Germline V gene sequence: CDR1 SGHNT, CDR2 YYREEE (reference sequence). In DNA, the CDR3 is TGTGCCAGCAGCTTGGAGACAGGGATTAATGAAAAACTGTTTTTT. It yields the protein CASSLETGINEKLFF.

This clone came up a few times. This chain uses TRBV29-1 with TRBJ2-5; weak D call: TRBD2 (5 bases). With 7 bases removed from V and 4 bases from J, the gap between germline ends came to 16 bases. CDR3 size: 13 residues. Per the germline V gene, CDR1 is SQVTM and CDR2 is ANQGSEA. Here the CDR3 reads CSGTKARGETQYF. Here the CDR3 DNA reads TGCAGCGGGACGAAGGCTCGGGGAGAGACCCAGTACTTC.

This clone was detected only a few times. The rearrangement joins TRBV4-2 to TRBJ2-3; unclear D gene. V was shortened by 4 bases and J by 4 bases, with 9 bases between the two germline ends. The CDR3 consists of 13 residues. Looked up from germline, CDR1 is LGHNA and CDR2 is YNFKEQ. For the CDR3, the DNA is TGTGCCAGCAGCCGGGATTTAGCAGATACGCAGTATTTT. Translating it yields CASSRDLADTQYF.

This clone was counted a few times. The chain links TRBV7-9 to TRBJ1-4; 8 bases agree with TRBD1. The V segment lost 0 bases and the J segment 6 bases; nucleotides outside the gene matches: 6. The CDR3 is 16 residues long. Germline CDR1 SEHNR, CDR2 FQNEAQ (reference sequence). CDR3 amino acids: CASSLARGTGDEKLFF. The CDR3 DNA reads TGTGCCAGCAGCTTAGCCCGTGGGACAGGAGATGAAAAACTGTTTTTT. Full variable domain (missing parts from reference TRBV7-9 and TRBJ1-4): DTGVSQNPRHKITKRGQNVTFRCDPISEHNRLYWYRQTLGQGPEFLTYFQNEAQLEKSRLLSDRFSAERPKGSFSTLEIQRTEQGDSAMYLCASSLARGTGDEKLFFGSGTQLSVL.